The rows below give T cell receptor beta chains drawn from one sample of a study of cytomegalovirus exposure and HLA in healthy donors. Method: immunoSEQ multiplex PCR; TCRdb's copy keeps in-frame clones and lacks some. The data hold about 310,000 clones, with approximately 91% observed a single time. Sequenced: PBMCs. Receptor source: a man aged 25-45 years in good health and CMV-seronegative. Each CDR3 is given with its conserved first and last residue. The D gene is left open where the match is weak. Size values are once, few and many counts, or a class for expanded clones, and some rows have none.

d_call: -; clone_size: -; v_call: TRBV5-1; j_call: TRBJ1-1; cdr3_aa: CASSPEGGVNTEAFF; cdr3_nt: TGCGCCAGCAGCCCGGAGGGGGGGGTGAACACTGAAGCTTTCTTT
d_call: -; clone_size: -; v_call: TRBV4-3; j_call: TRBJ2-6; cdr3_aa: CASSQGSGSGANVLTF; cdr3_nt: TGCGCCAGCAGCCAAGGCTCGGGCTCTGGGGCCAACGTCCTGACTTTC
d_call: TRBD2; clone_size: once; v_call: TRBV5-1; j_call: TRBJ2-3; cdr3_aa: CASSPGTSQLTDTQYF; cdr3_nt: TGCGCCAGCAGCCCAGGGACTAGCCAGCTCACAGATACGCAGTATTTT
d_call: TRBD2; clone_size: few; v_call: TRBV6-4; j_call: TRBJ2-3; cdr3_aa: CASSDGAGTTDTQYF; cdr3_nt: TGTGCCAGCAGTGACGGAGCGGGGACCACAGATACGCAGTATTTT
d_call: -; clone_size: -; v_call: TRBV19; j_call: TRBJ1-2; cdr3_aa: CASSIFERYTF; cdr3_nt: TGTGCCAGTAGTATTTTTGAGAGATACACCTTC
d_call: TRBD1; clone_size: once; v_call: TRBV2; j_call: TRBJ2-1; cdr3_aa: CASSRQGQAYNEQFF; cdr3_nt: TGTGCCAGCAGTAGGCAAGGACAGGCGTACAATGAGCAGTTCTTC
d_call: TRBD1; clone_size: -; v_call: TRBV6-6; j_call: TRBJ1-5; cdr3_aa: CATTGTGFDNQPQHF; cdr3_nt: TGTGCCACGACCGGGACAGGGTTTGACAATCAGCCCCAGCATTTT
d_call: TRBD1; clone_size: once; v_call: TRBV5-8; j_call: TRBJ2-6; cdr3_aa: CASSRRQGAGANVLTF; cdr3_nt: TGTGCCAGCAGCAGACGCCAGGGGGCTGGGGCCAACGTCCTGACTTTC
d_call: -; clone_size: many; v_call: TRBV7-2; j_call: TRBJ1-2; cdr3_aa: CASSLSGTSLGNGYTF; cdr3_nt: TGTGCCAGCAGCTTAAGCGGGACATCCTTGGGGAATGGCTACACCTTC
d_call: -; clone_size: -; v_call: TRBV5-1; j_call: TRBJ2-7; cdr3_aa: CASSFPGIYEQYF; cdr3_nt: TGCGCCAGCAGCTTCCCCGGGATCTACGAGCAGTACTTC
d_call: TRBD1; clone_size: -; v_call: TRBV6-1; j_call: TRBJ1-4; cdr3_aa: CASSESGQGLITNEKLFF; cdr3_nt: TGTGCCAGCAGTGAATCTGGACAGGGGCTAATAACTAATGAAAAACTGTTTTTT
d_call: -; clone_size: -; v_call: TRBV18; j_call: TRBJ1-2; cdr3_aa: CASSSPGSYYGYTF; cdr3_nt: TGTGCCAGCTCATCACCAGGGAGCTACTATGGCTACACCTTC
d_call: TRBD1; clone_size: -; v_call: TRBV7-6; j_call: TRBJ2-7; cdr3_aa: CASGAVTGVSVHEQYF; cdr3_nt: TGTGCCAGCGGTGCAGTAACAGGGGTGTCGGTCCACGAGCAGTACTTC
d_call: TRBD1; clone_size: -; v_call: TRBV4-1; j_call: TRBJ2-2; cdr3_aa: CASSLKGAEFSGELFF; cdr3_nt: TGCGCCAGCAGCCTAAAGGGGGCTGAATTTTCCGGGGAGCTGTTTTTT
d_call: -; clone_size: -; v_call: TRBV6-5; j_call: TRBJ1-1; cdr3_aa: CASSYRGATEAFF; cdr3_nt: TGTGCCAGCAGTTATCGGGGGGCCACTGAAGCTTTCTTT
d_call: TRBD2; clone_size: -; v_call: TRBV7-8; j_call: TRBJ2-1; cdr3_aa: CASSPTSGGASGEQFF; cdr3_nt: TGTGCCAGCAGCCCTACTTCGGGGGGGGCCAGTGGTGAGCAGTTCTTC
d_call: -; clone_size: -; v_call: TRBV2; j_call: TRBJ2-5; cdr3_aa: CASSAGGAGETQYF; cdr3_nt: TGTGCCAGCAGCGCTGGGGGGGCCGGTGAGACCCAGTACTTC
d_call: -; clone_size: -; v_call: TRBV11-3; j_call: TRBJ2-1; cdr3_aa: CASSLSGSSYNEQFF; cdr3_nt: TGTGCCAGCAGCTTATCGGGGAGCTCCTACAATGAGCAGTTCTTC
d_call: -; clone_size: few; v_call: TRBV19; j_call: TRBJ1-1; cdr3_aa: CASKRWGGTEAFF; cdr3_nt: TGTGCCAGTAAGAGGTGGGGAGGGACTGAAGCTTTCTTT
d_call: -; clone_size: once; v_call: TRBV5-5; j_call: TRBJ1-2; cdr3_aa: CASSSGVAYGYTF; cdr3_nt: TGTGCCAGCAGCTCCGGAGTCGCCTATGGCTACACCTTC
d_call: -; clone_size: -; v_call: TRBV6-1; j_call: TRBJ2-7; cdr3_aa: CASSEMDRGSYEQYF; cdr3_nt: TGTGCCAGCAGTGAGATGGACAGAGGCTCCTACGAGCAGTACTTC
d_call: -; clone_size: -; v_call: TRBV6-5; j_call: TRBJ1-2; cdr3_aa: CASSYSQGWTRGYTF; cdr3_nt: TGTGCCAGCAGTTACTCACAGGGCTGGACTCGTGGCTACACCTTC
d_call: -; clone_size: -; v_call: TRBV7-9; j_call: TRBJ1-5; cdr3_aa: CASSLVGDSNQPQHF; cdr3_nt: TGTGCCAGCAGCTTAGTCGGAGATAGCAATCAGCCCCAGCATTTT
d_call: -; clone_size: -; v_call: TRBV7-9; j_call: TRBJ1-1; cdr3_aa: CASWRSGMNTEAFF; cdr3_nt: TGTGCCAGCTGGCGTTCAGGGATGAACACTGAAGCTTTCTTT
d_call: TRBD1; clone_size: -; v_call: TRBV2; j_call: TRBJ2-7; cdr3_aa: CASSSSVGQGAYEQYF; cdr3_nt: TGTGCCAGCAGTTCTTCCGTTGGACAGGGGGCTTACGAGCAGTACTTC
d_call: -; clone_size: -; v_call: TRBV9; j_call: TRBJ1-6; cdr3_aa: CASSVGGSAHSPLHF; cdr3_nt: TGTGCCAGCAGCGTTGGGGGGTCGGCCCATTCACCCCTCCACTTT